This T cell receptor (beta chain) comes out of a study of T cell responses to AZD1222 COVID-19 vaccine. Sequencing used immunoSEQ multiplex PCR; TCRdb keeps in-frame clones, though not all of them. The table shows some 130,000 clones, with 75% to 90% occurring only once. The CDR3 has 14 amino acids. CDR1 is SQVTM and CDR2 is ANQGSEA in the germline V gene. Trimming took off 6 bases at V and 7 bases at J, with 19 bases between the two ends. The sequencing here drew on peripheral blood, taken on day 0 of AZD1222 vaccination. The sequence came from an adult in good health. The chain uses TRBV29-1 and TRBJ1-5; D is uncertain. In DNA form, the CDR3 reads TGCAGCGTCGCCGGGTTTCCTGGTGGGCAGCCCCAGCATTTT. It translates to CSVAGFPGGQPQHF.